The 22 T cell receptor beta chains reported below all come from one sample, sequenced in a study of T cell responses to AZD1222 COVID-19 vaccine. Only in-frame clones appear in the TCRdb table, and some are missing; sequencing was by immunoSEQ multiplex PCR. The sample lists 80,000 or so clones, over 80% occurring once. The sequenced sample was peripheral blood, obtained on day 0 of AZD1222 vaccination. These receptors came from an adult in good health.

The chain uses TRBV6-5 and TRBJ1-1, with D possibly matching TRBD1 (5 bases). Looked up from germline, CDR1 is MNHEY and CDR2 is SVGAGI. CDR3 length equals 13 residues. V dropped 4 bases and J dropped 1 base, with 7 bases sitting between them. DNA of the CDR3: TGTGCCAGCAGTTCGGGGCAGAACACTGAAGCTTTCTTT. Translated, it gives CASSSGQNTEAFF.

This chain links TRBV5-1 with TRBJ1-5; tentative D call: TRBD1 (6 bases). The germline V gene has CDR1 SGHRS and CDR2 YFSETQ. Trimming stripped 0 bases from V and 6 bases from J, with 13 bases between. There are 15 residues in the CDR3. The CDR3 protein is CASSLDGGRVQPQHF. The CDR3 region has the DNA TGCGCCAGCAGCTTGGACGGGGGGCGCGTTCAGCCCCAGCATTTT.

The rearrangement uses TRBV2 and TRBJ1-4; TRBD1 matches at 7 bases. In germline, CDR1 is SNHLY, CDR2 FYNNEI. CDR3 length: 15 amino acids. Trimming took 4 bases from V and 5 from J; bases not matched to a gene: 7. The CDR3 spells CASSVRTGSNEKLFF. The CDR3, as DNA: TGTGCCAGCAGTGTCAGGACAGGTTCAAATGAAAAACTGTTTTTT.

This chain joins TRBV10-3 and TRBJ1-5; TRBD1 is a possible D gene (5 bases). Germline assignment: CDR1 ENHRY and CDR2 SYGVKD. There are 19 residues in the CDR3. The V end was cut by 0 bases, the J end by 7 bases, with 25 bases between. The CDR3 spells CAISESKAGPRGVEQPQHF. CDR3 in DNA: TGTGCCATCAGTGAGTCAAAGGCAGGGCCCCGGGGGGTCGAGCAGCCCCAGCATTTT.

The V call is TRBV5-1, the J call TRBJ1-1; 8 bases fit TRBD1. CDR3 length equals 13 residues. Per the germline V gene, CDR1 is SGHRS and CDR2 is YFSETQ. The J segment lost 3 bases and the V segment lost 4 bases, leaving 2 bases of the junction unmatched. The CDR3 reads CASSVDRDTEAFF. In DNA, the CDR3 is TGCGCCAGCAGCGTGGACAGGGACACTGAAGCTTTCTTT.

With respect to this clone: One end of the junction fails to match germline, which may point to a read error. The CDR3 sequence: CASWADGRYAF. The CDR3 nucleotides are TGTGCCAGCTGGGCGGACGGGCGGTACGCCTTC. The gene calls are TRBV6-6 and TRBJ1-2; no definite D call. The germline V gene encodes CDR1 MNHNY and CDR2 SVGAGI (reference sequence). The CDR3 contains 11 residues.

This chain connects TRBV12-3 or TRBV12-4 to TRBJ1-5; D unresolved. The CDR3 is made up of 13 amino acids. The V end was cut by 5 bases, the J end by 0 bases, with 5 bases between. The CDR3 DNA sequence: TGTGCCAGCAGTCGGGATAGCAATCAGCCCCAGCATTTT. Encoded protein: CASSRDSNQPQHF.

This rearrangement joins TRBV4-1 to TRBJ1-2, with D maybe TRBD1 (5 bases). The length of the CDR3 is 14 residues. The V end was cut by 0 bases, the J end by 8 bases, with 13 bases between. The V gene's germline CDR1 is MGHRA and CDR2 YSYEKL. The CDR3 reads CASSQESRVGGYTF. The CDR3 coding sequence is TGCGCCAGCAGCCAAGAGTCCAGGGTAGGGGGCTACACCTTC.

The chain combines TRBV3-1 (or the pseudogene TRBV3-2) with TRBJ1-6, with D unclear. V gave up 4 bases and J gave up 5 bases, with 15 bases separating them. The CDR3 runs to 16 residues. Germline CDR1 is LGHDT and CDR2 is YNNKEL (reference sequence). Here the CDR3 reads CASSLGSIRDNSPLHF. The CDR3, as DNA: TGTGCCAGCAGCCTGGGATCAATTAGGGATAATTCACCCCTCCACTTT.

The chain employs TRBV25-1 and TRBJ1-1, with D possibly being TRBD1 (5 bases). The germline V gene encodes CDR1 MGHDK and CDR2 SYGVNS. V was clipped by 3 bases and J by 3 bases, with 14 bases between them. The CDR3 is made up of 15 amino acids. For the CDR3, the DNA is TGTGCCAGCAGTGACCCGGGCGTGGGGGACACTGAAGCTTTCTTT. This gives the protein CASSDPGVGDTEAFF. The whole variable domain, remainder taken from reference TRBV25-1 and TRBJ1-1, is EADIYQTPRYLVIGTGKKITLECSQTMGHDKMYWYQQDPGMELHLIHYSYGVNSTEKGDLSSESTVSRIRTEHFPLTLESARPSHTSQYLCASSDPGVGDTEAFFGQGTRLTVV.

The chain couples TRBV7-2 to TRBJ2-1, with 15 bases lining up with TRBD2. Germline V gene lookup returns CDR1 SGHTA and CDR2 FQGNSA. The CDR3 is 15 residues long. With 2 bases clipped from V and 10 bases from J, the junction kept 3 bases outside the gene matches. The CDR3: CASSLTGLAGGEQFF. The CDR3 coding sequence is TGTGCCAGCAGCTTAACTGGACTAGCGGGGGGGGAGCAGTTCTTC.

CDR3 loop: CASSLARLTSGGSSYNEQFF. CDR3 nucleotide sequence: TGTGCCAGCAGCTTAGCGCGCTTAACTAGCGGGGGAAGCTCCTACAATGAGCAGTTCTTC. This chain connects TRBV7-2 to TRBJ2-1, with TRBD2 identical over 11 bases. The CDR3 consists of 20 residues. CDR1 SGHTA and CDR2 FQGNSA come from the germline V gene. With V trimmed by 0 bases and J by 0 bases, 10 bases remained unmatched.

The chain is built from TRBV12-5 and TRBJ1-4; the D gene is possibly TRBD1 (5 bases). The CDR3 is 12 amino acids. Germline CDR1 is LGHNT and CDR2 is FRNRAP. V dropped 6 bases and J dropped 7 bases, with 9 bases sitting between them. Here the CDR3 reads CASGPRGEKLFF. In nucleotides, the CDR3 is TGTGCTAGTGGACCGAGGGGTGAAAAACTGTTTTTT. The whole variable domain, remainder taken from reference TRBV12-5 and TRBJ1-4, is DARVTQTPRHKVTEMGQEVTMRCQPILGHNTVFWYRQTMMQGLELLAYFRNRAPLDDSGMPKDRFSAEMPDATLATLKIQPSEPRDSAVYFCASGPRGEKLFFGSGTQLSVL.

This sequence joins TRBV3-1 (or the pseudogene TRBV3-2) and TRBJ2-3, with 8 positions matching TRBD1. V was clipped by 4 bases and J by 2 bases; unmatched bases: 11. Germline V gene lookup returns CDR1 LGHDT and CDR2 YNNKEL (reference sequence). This CDR3 spans 17 amino acids. The CDR3 nucleotides read TGTGCCAGCAGCCTGCTCATCACAGGGGGGTACACAGATACGCAGTATTTT. This encodes CASSLLITGGYTDTQYF.

The V call is TRBV7-2, the J call TRBJ1-2, with D tentatively TRBD1 (6 bases). This CDR3 spans 15 amino acids. The V and J ends lost 4 bases and 3 bases respectively, with 15 bases between them. Germline CDR1 reads SGHTA; CDR2 reads FQGNSA. As DNA, the CDR3 is TGTGCCAGCAGCTCATCCGGGACACCCCACTATGGCTACACCTTC. Its protein product is CASSSSGTPHYGYTF.

In this sample, this clone turned up a few times. The V and J genes are TRBV12-5 and TRBJ1-1, with 7 positions matching TRBD1. Germline CDR1 is LGHNT and CDR2 is FRNRAP. V lost 4 bases and J lost 0; bases outside the gene matches: 11. The CDR3 sequence is 17 residues long. The CDR3 DNA follows: TGTGCTAGTGGTTCGACCGGACAGGAACGTATGAACACTGAAGCTTTCTTT. As protein: CASGSTGQERMNTEAFF.

The rearrangement links TRBV27 to TRBJ1-2; 7 nucleotides agree with TRBD1. Germline-derived CDR1 and CDR2 are MNHEY and SMNVEV (reference sequence). This CDR3 has 13 amino acids. The V gene end was trimmed by 4 bases and the J gene end by 2 bases; junction bases not matched to a gene: 1. CDR3 DNA sequence: TGTGCCAGCAGTTGGGGACAGAACTATGGCTACACCTTC. It encodes CASSWGQNYGYTF.

The V and J genes are TRBV19 and TRBJ2-5; 11 bases align to TRBD2. The CDR3 is 14 amino acids. J gave up 2 bases and V 9 bases, and 5 bases lay outside the gene matches. From germline, CDR1 is LNHDA and CDR2 SQIVND (reference sequence). In nucleotides, the CDR3 is TGTGCCAGCGCAGGGACTAGCGGTCAAGAGACCCAGTACTTC. Its protein product is CASAGTSGQETQYF.

The chain recombines TRBV6-4 with TRBJ2-2, with no clear D. The CDR3 spans 13 residues. From germline, CDR1 is MRHNA and CDR2 SNTAGT. Trimming took off 2 bases at V and 0 bases at J, with 1 base between the two ends. The CDR3 bases are TGTGCCAGCAGTGACACGAACACCGGGGAGCTGTTTTTT. Protein: CASSDTNTGELFF.

This chain links TRBV9 with TRBJ2-3, with 10 positions matching TRBD2. This CDR3 has 17 amino acids. With 0 bases clipped from V and 4 bases from J, the junction kept 8 bases outside the gene matches. CDR1 SGDLS and CDR2 YYNGEE come from the germline V gene. Written as DNA, the CDR3 is TGTGCCAGCAGCGTAGCTCCCTCTAGCGGGAGTCCAGATACGCAGTATTTT. Residues: CASSVAPSSGSPDTQYF.

V usage is TRBV6-5 and J usage is TRBJ1-6; the D gene is possibly TRBD1 (5 bases). The CDR3 spans 15 residues. Trimming pared 0 bases from V and 6 bases from J, leaving 9 bases between. Per germline, CDR1 MNHEY and CDR2 SVGAGI. The CDR3 nucleotides are TGTGCCAGCAGTTACTCAGGGACTGGTAATTCACCCCTCCACTTT. Translation gives CASSYSGTGNSPLHF.

In its sample, this clone was seen many times. V usage is TRBV9 and J usage is TRBJ2-2; no firm D call. Germline CDR1 SGDLS, CDR2 YYNGEE. The CDR3 extends over 12 amino acids. Trimming stripped 3 bases from V and 3 bases from J, with 3 bases between. This chain's CDR3 is CASSGDTGELFF. CDR3 in DNA: TGTGCCAGCAGCGGCGACACCGGGGAGCTGTTTTTT.